This T cell receptor (beta chain) was sequenced for a study of blood T cell repertoires in COVID-19. Looking at the study overall: Material from acute and convalescent COVID-19 was sourced from the United States, Italy and Spain. PBMCs, B-cell-depleted T cells, or T cells provided the cDNA or gDNA that made up the material.

This clone appeared once. The V end was cut by 11 bases, the J end by 2 bases, with 13 bases between. Germline V lookup: CDR1 WSHSY, CDR2 SAAADI. The CDR3 is made up of 13 amino acids. Original processing notes: Reference gene primer amplification gave estimated nucleated cell counts. Data came from immunoSEQ multiplex PCR; TCRdb stores just in-frame clones and leaves some out. V and J calls and clone size are copied from that table; D and trimming were computed from the DNA. Here the sample spans some 250,000 clones, 88% being singletons. Sequences were obtained from peripheral blood. The chain employs TRBV10-2 and TRBJ2-1; possible D gene TRBD2, 7 bases. The TCR sequence derives from a woman in her 40s who had recovered from COVID-19. CDR3: CAGGRETYNEQFF. The CDR3 nucleotides read TGCGCCGGGGGGCGGGAGACCTACAATGAGCAGTTCTTC.